This T cell receptor beta chain appears in the sequencing data of a study of T cell changes during pregnancy in multiple sclerosis. This clone was found once. Clones were sequenced by immunoSEQ multiplex PCR, and TCRdb holds only the in-frame ones, with some missing. The sample shows 91,000 or so clones, around 93% of them seen only once. Looked up from germline, CDR1 is SEHNR and CDR2 is FQNEAQ (reference sequence). The CDR3 runs 15 residues. Trimming at V came to 5 bases and at J to 9 bases, leaving 12 bases not matched to a gene. The chain recombines TRBV7-9 with TRBJ1-5; 8 positions match TRBD1. This receptor was taken from a female donor with multiple sclerosis, enrolled in a pregnancy study. The sample here was peripheral blood, taken after pregnancy. The CDR3: CASSKTGAREGPQHF. As DNA, the CDR3 is TGTGCCAGCAGCAAGACAGGGGCCCGAGAAGGGCCCCAGCATTTT.